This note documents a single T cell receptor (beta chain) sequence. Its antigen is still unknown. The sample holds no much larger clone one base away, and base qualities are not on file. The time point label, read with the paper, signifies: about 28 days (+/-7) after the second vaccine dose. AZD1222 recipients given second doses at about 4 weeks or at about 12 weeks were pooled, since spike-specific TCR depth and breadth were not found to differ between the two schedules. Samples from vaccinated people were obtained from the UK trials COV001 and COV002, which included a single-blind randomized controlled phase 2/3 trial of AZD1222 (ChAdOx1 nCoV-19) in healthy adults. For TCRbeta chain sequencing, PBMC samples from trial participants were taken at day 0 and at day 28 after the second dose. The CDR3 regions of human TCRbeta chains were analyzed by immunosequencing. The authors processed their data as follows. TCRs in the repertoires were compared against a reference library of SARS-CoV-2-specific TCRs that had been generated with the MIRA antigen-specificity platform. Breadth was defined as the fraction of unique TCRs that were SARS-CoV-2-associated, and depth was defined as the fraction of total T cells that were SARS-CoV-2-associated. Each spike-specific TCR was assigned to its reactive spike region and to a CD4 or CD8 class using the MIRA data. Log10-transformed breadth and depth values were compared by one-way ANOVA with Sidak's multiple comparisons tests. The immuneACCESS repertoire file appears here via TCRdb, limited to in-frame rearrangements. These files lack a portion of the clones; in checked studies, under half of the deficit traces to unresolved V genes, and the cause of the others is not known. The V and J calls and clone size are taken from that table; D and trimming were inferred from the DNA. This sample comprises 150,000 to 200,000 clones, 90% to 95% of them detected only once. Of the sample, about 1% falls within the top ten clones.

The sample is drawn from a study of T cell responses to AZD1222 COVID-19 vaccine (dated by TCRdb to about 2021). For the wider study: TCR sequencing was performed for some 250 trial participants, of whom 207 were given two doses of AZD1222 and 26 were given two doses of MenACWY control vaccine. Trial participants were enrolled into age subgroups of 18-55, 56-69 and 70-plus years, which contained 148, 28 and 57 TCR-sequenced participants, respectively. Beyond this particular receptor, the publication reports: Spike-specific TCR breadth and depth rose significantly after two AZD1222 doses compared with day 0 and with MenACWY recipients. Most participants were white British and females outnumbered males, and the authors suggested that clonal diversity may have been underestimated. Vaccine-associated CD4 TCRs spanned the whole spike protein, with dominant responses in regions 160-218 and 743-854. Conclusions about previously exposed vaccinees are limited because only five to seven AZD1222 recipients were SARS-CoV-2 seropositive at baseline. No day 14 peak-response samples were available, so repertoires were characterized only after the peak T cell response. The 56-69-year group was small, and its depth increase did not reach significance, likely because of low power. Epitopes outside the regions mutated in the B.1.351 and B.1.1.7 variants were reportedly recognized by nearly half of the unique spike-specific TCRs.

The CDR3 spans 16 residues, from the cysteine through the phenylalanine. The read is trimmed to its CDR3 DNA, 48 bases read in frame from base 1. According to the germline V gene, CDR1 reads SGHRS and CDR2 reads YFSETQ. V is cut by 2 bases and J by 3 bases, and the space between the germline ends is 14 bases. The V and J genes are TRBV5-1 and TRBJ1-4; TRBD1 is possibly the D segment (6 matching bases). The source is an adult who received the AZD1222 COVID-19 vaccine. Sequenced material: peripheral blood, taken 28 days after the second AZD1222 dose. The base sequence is TGCGCCAGCAGCTTAGGGGGGGCGGCGGCTAATGAAAAACTGTTTTTT. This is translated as CASSLGGAAANEKLFF.